This TCR beta chain was found in a study of shared clonotypes between healthy human individuals. The CDR3 has 16 residues. V lost 5 bases and J lost 8; bases outside the gene matches: 9. Germline V lookup: CDR1 SGHAT, CDR2 FQNNGV. Only in-frame clones appear in the TCRdb table, and some are missing; sequencing was by immunoSEQ multiplex PCR. Here the sample spans about 1 million clones, around four fifths being singletons. The chain recombines TRBV11-2 with TRBJ1-6, with 10 nucleotides matching TRBD1. The material sequenced was memory CD4+ T cells sorted from blood. Regarding subset: CD45RA-negative fraction. The sequence was collected from a man between 18 and 29 years old in good health. The CDR3, as DNA: TGTGCCAGCAGCCCCCGACCCGGGACAGGGGATTCACCCCTCCACTTT. This encodes CASSPRPGTGDSPLHF.